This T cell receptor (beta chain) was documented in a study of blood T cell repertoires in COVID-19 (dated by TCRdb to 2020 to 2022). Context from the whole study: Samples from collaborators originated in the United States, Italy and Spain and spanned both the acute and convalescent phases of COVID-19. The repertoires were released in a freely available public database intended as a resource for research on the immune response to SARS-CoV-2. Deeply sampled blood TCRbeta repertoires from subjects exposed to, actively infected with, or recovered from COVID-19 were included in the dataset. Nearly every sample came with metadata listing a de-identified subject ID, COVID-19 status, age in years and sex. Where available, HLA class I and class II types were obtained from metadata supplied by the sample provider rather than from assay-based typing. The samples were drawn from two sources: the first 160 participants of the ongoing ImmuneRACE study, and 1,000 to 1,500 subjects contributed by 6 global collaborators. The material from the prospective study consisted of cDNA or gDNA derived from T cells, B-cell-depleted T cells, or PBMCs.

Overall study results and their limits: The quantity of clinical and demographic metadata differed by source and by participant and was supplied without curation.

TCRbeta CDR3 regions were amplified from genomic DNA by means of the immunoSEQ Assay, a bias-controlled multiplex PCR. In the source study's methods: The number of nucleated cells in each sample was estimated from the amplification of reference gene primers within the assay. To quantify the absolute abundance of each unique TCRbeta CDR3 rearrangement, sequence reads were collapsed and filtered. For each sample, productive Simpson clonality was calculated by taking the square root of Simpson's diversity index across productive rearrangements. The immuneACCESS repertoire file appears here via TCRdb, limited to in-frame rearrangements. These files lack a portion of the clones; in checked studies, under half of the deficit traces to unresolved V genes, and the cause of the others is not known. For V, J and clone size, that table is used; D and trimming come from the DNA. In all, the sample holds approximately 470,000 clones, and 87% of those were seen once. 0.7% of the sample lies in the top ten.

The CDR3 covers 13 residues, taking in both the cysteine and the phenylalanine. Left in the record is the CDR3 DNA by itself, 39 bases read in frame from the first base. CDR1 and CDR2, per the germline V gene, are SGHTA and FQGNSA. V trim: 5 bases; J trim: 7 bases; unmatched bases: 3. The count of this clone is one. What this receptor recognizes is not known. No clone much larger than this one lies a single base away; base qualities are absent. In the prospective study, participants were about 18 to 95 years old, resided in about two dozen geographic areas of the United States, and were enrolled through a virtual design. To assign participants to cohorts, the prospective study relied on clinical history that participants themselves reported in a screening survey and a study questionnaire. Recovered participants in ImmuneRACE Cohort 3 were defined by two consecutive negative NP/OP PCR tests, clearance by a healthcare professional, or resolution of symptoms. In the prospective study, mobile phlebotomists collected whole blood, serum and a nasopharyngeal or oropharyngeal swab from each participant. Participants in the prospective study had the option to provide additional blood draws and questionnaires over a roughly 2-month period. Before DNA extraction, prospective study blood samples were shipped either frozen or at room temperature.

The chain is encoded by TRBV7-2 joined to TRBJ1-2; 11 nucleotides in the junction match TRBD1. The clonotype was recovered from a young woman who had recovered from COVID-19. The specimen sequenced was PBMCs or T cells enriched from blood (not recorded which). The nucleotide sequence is TGTGCCAGCAGCACGGGACAGGGGGGTGGCTACACCTTC. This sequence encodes CASSTGQGGGYTF. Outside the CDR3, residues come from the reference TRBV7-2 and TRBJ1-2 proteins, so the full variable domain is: GAGVSQSPSNKVTEKGKDVELRCDPISGHTALYWYRQSLGQGLEFLIYFQGNSAPDKSGLPSDRFSAERTGGSVSTLTIQRTQQEDSAVYLCASSTGQGGGYTFGSGTRLTVV.